The entry below describes one T cell receptor beta chain. Its antigen remains unknown. The method was immunoSEQ multiplex PCR; TCRdb's version includes in-frame clones alone and lacks a portion of them. The sample lists approximately 180,000 clones; roughly 91% were seen once. This specimen comes from a study of T cell responses to AZD1222 COVID-19 vaccine. General study findings and limits: No day 14 peak samples; only post-peak repertoires were characterized. Increases in Spike-specific TCR breadth and depth were seen after two AZD1222 doses. Most donors were white British, females outnumbered males, and clonal diversity was possibly underestimated.

The source of this sequence is an adult who received the MenACWY meningococcal vaccine as a control. The specimen was peripheral blood, collected 28 days after the second dose of the MenACWY control vaccine.

The CDR3 reads CASSQEGSASSYEQYF. Written as DNA, the CDR3 is TGTGCCAGCAGCCAAGAGGGGTCGGCAAGCTCCTACGAGCAGTACTTC. V is TRBV4-2 and J is TRBJ2-7; D ambiguous. V was cut by 0 bases and J by 0 bases, with 12 bases left in between. Germline CDR1 is LGHNA and CDR2 is YNFKEQ. The CDR3 has 16 amino acids.